This T cell receptor (beta chain) was recovered during a study of response to subunit inactivated influenza vaccine. Study-level results: Authors suggested that a seasonal influenza vaccination recruits few new T cells each time.

This clonotype has more than one count but fewer than ten. The antigen is undetermined. TCRdb used MiXCR to reprocess the RT-PCR reads, holding one entry per CDR3 protein. The repertoire holds 250,000 to 350,000 distinct CDR3 sequences, with roughly 22% as singletons. Material: PBMCs from blood, obtained 21 months after vaccination. This TCR was recovered from a man between 50 and 75 years old who received an inactivated influenza vaccine.

CDR3 residues: CASRNQGTYGYTF. In nucleotides, the CDR3 is TGTGCCAGCAGGAATCAAGGGACGTATGGCTACACCTTC. The chain has TRBV6-1 and TRBJ1-2; maybe TRBD1 (5 bases). The CDR3 has 13 residues. V was pared by 6 bases and J by 5 bases, with 13 bases between. The germline CDR1 and CDR2 sequences are MNHNS and SASEGT.